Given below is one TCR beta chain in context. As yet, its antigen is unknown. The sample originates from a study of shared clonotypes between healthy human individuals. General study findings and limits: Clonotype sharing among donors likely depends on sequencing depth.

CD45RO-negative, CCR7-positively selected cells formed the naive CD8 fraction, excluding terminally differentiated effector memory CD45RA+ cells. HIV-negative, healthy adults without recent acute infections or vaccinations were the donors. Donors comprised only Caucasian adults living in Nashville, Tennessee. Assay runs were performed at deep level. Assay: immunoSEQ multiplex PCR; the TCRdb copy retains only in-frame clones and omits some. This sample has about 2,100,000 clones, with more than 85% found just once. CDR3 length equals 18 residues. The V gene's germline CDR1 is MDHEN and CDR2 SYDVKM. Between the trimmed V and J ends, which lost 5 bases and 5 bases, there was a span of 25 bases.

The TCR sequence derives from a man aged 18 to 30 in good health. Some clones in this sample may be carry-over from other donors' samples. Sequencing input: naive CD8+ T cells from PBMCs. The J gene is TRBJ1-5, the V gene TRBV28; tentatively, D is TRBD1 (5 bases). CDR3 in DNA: TGTGCCAGCAGTACCCGTAGATACAGCGTCTTAGGGGATCAGCCCCAGCATTTT. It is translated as CASSTRRYSVLGDQPQHF.